This T cell receptor (beta chain) was documented in a study of T cells in Graves' hyperthyroidism and ophthalmopathy. Study-wide results and caveats: A 13 V-J signature model discriminated ophthalmopathy versus stable hyperthyroidism.

RNA transcripts yielded amplified TCR beta CDR3 regions. The TCR CDR3 was amplified in a first-round RT-PCR using the HTBI primer set. TCRdb re-derived calls from the multiplex PCR reads in MiXCR, one entry per CDR3 protein. The sample lists some 270,000 distinct CDR3 sequences, roughly 22% occurring once. Germline CDR1 and CDR2: DFQATT and SNEGSKA (reference sequence). This CDR3 is 15 amino acids long. Trimming left V 0 bases short and J 0 bases short, with 12 bases between. This clonotype has at least ten counts. Its antigen is unidentified. The source material was blood. J is TRBJ2-7 and V is TRBV20-1; D remains unclear. The sequence came from a middle-aged woman with Graves' ophthalmopathy. The CDR3 reads CSARDWRSSSYEQYF. CDR3 DNA sequence: TGCAGTGCTAGAGATTGGCGTTCCAGCTCCTACGAGCAGTACTTC.